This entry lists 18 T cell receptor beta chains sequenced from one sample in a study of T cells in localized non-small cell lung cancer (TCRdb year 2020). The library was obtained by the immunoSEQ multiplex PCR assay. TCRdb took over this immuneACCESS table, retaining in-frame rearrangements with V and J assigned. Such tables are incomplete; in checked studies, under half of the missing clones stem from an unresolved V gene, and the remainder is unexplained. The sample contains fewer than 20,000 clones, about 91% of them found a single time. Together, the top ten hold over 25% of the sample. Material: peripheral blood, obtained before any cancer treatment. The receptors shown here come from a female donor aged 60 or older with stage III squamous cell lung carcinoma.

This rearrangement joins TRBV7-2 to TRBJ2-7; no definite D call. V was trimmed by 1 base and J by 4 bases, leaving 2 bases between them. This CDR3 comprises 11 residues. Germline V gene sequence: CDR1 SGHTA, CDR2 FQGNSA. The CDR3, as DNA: TGTGCCAGCAGCTTAGAGTACGAGCAGTACTTC. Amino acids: CASSLEYEQYF.

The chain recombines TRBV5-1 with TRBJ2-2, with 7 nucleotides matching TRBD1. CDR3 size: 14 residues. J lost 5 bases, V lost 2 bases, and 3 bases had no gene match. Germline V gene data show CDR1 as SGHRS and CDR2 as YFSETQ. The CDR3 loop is CASSFNRGTGELFF. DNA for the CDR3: TGCGCCAGCAGCTTTAACAGGGGAACCGGGGAGCTGTTTTTT.

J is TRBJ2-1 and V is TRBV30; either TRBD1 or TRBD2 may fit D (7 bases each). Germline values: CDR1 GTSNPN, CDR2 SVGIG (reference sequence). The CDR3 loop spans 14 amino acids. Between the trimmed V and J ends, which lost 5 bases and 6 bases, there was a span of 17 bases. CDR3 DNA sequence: TGTGCCTGGGAGCGGGACAGAAATTCCAATGAGCAGTTCTTC. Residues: CAWERDRNSNEQFF.

The CDR3 region is CASSAGTSGISDTQYF. DNA for the CDR3: TGTGCCAGCAGCGCAGGGACTAGCGGGATTTCAGATACGCAGTATTTT. V usage is TRBV9 and J usage is TRBJ2-3, with 13 bases that match TRBD2. CDR3 length equals 16 residues. Trimming at V came to 3 bases and at J to 4 bases, leaving 5 bases not matched to a gene. From germline, CDR1 is SGDLS and CDR2 YYNGEE.

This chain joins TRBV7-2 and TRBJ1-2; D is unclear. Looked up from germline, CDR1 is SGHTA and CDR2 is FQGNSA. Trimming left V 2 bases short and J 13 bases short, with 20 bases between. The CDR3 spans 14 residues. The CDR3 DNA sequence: TGTGCCAGCAGCTTACCCGGACGTGGGCTTATTTCCACCTTC. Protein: CASSLPGRGLISTF.

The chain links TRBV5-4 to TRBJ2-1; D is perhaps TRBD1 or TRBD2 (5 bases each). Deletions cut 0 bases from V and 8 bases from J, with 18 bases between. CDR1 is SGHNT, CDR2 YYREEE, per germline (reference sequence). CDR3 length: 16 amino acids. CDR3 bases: TGTGCCAGCAGCTTGGTTCCGGGGCTGGAGAGAGATGAGCAGTTCTTC. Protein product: CASSLVPGLERDEQFF.

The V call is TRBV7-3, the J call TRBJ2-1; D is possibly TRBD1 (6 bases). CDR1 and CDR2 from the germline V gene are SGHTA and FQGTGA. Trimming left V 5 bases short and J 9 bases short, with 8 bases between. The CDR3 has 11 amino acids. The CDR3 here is CASSPQGEQFF. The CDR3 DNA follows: TGTGCCAGCAGCCCACAGGGTGAGCAGTTCTTC.

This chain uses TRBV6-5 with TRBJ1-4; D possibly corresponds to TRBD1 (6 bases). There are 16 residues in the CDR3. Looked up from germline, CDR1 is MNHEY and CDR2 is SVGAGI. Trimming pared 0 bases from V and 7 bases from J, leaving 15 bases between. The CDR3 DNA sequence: TGTGCCAGCAGTTACTCGTTTATACAGGGAGGTGAAAAACTGTTTTTT. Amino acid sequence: CASSYSFIQGGEKLFF.

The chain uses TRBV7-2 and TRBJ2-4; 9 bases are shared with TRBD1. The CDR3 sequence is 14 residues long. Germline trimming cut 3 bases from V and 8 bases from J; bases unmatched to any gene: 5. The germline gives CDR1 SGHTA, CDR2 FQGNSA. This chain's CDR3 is CASSFDRGSDIQYF. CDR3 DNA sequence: TGTGCCAGCAGCTTCGACAGGGGGTCGGACATTCAGTACTTC.

The CDR3 DNA reads as TGTGCCAGCAGTTCGATGGGGAGCTCTGGAAACACCATATATTTT. Translating gives CASSSMGSSGNTIYF. The chain recombines TRBV25-1 with TRBJ1-3; unclear D gene. The CDR3 runs 15 residues. V shed 5 bases and J shed 0 bases, with 11 bases lying between them. In germline, CDR1 is MGHDK, CDR2 SYGVNS.

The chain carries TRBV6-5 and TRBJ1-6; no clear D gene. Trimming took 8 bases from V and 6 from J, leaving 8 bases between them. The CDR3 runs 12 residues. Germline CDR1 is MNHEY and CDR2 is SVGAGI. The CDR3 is CASGMSNSPLHF. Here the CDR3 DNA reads TGTGCCAGCGGTATGTCTAATTCACCCCTCCACTTT.

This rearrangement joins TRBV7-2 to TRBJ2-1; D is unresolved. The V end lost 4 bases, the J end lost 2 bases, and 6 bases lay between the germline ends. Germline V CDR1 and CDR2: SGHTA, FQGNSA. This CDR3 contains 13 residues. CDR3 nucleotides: TGTGCCAGCAGCTCGGACCCCTACAATGAGCAGTTCTTC. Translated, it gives CASSSDPYNEQFF.

In DNA, the CDR3 is TGTGCCAGCAGTACCGGACCCCTCCAAGAGACCCAGTACTTC. Residues: CASSTGPLQETQYF. This chain links TRBV28 with TRBJ2-5; D unclear. CDR1 and CDR2 (germline): MDHEN, SYDVKM. The CDR3 length is 14 residues. V shed 5 bases and J shed 1 base, with 11 bases lying between them.

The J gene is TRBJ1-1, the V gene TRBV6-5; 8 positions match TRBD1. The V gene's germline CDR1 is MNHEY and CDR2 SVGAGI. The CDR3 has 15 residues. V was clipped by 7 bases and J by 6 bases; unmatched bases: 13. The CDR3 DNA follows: TGTGCCAGCATTCCGGACAGGGAAGTAGGGGCTGAAGCTTTCTTT. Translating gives CASIPDREVGAEAFF.

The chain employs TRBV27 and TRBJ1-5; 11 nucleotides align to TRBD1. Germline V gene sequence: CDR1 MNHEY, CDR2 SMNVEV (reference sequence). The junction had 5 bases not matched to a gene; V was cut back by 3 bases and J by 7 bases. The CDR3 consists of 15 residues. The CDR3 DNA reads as TGTGCCAGCAGTTTTGTTGGGACAGGGGGACAGCCCCAGCATTTT. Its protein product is CASSFVGTGGQPQHF.

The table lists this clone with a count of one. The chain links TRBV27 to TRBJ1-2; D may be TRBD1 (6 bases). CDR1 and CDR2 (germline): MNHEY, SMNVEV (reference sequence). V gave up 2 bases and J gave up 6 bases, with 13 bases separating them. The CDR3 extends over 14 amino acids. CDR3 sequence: CASSLNRAAHGYTF. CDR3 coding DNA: TGTGCCAGCAGTTTAAACAGGGCTGCCCATGGCTACACCTTC.

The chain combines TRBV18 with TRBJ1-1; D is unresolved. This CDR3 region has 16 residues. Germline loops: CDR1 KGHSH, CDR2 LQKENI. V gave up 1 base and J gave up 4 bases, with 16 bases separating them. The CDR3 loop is CASSPLSVEGGTEAFF. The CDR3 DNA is TGTGCCAGCTCACCACTTTCGGTAGAGGGTGGCACTGAAGCTTTCTTT.

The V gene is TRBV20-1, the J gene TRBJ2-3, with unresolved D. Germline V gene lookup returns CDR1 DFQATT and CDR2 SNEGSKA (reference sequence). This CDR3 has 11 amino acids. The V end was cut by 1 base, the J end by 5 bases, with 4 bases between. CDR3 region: CSARVGDTQYF. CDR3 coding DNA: TGCAGTGCTAGAGTAGGAGATACGCAGTATTTT.